This T cell receptor beta chain was identified in a study of cytomegalovirus exposure and HLA in healthy donors. General study points: Excluded were some V segments that proved indistinguishable, including TRBV6-2 and TRBV6-3. In an earlier analysis, in some 500 donors, most V segments appeared productive either ~87% or ~30% of the time. It was reported that TCR beta sequences correctly inferred the HLA-A and HLA-B alleles for most subjects. The classifier reportedly diagnosed cytomegalovirus status with high sensitivity and specificity.

V lost 9 bases and J lost 8, with 16 bases in between. This CDR3 has 12 residues. Germline V gives CDR1 LGHNT, CDR2 FRNRAP. The primer mix had 60 Vbeta and 13 Jbeta primers. Generated by immunoSEQ multiplex PCR, the TCRdb table keeps only in-frame clones and is missing some. The sample has 160,000 or so clones; around 85% are singletons. Details on this clone: The antigen remains undetermined.

The J gene is TRBJ1-1, the V gene TRBV12-5; maybe TRBD1 (6 bases). The receptor was isolated from a man over 45 in good health and CMV-seropositive. The specimen sequenced was PBMCs. This chain's CDR3 is CASGSNRDEAFF. The CDR3 coding sequence is TGTGCTAGCGGATCGAACAGGGACGAAGCTTTCTTT.